This TCR beta chain originates from a study of PD-1 blockade in classical Hodgkin lymphoma. Turning to the study itself: Patients were given intravenous nivolumab, 3 mg/kg, every 2 weeks. The study's findings and limits: Baseline diversity resembling that of newly diagnosed patients was seen in complete responders. Newly diagnosed patients reportedly had lower baseline TCR diversity than healthy donors.

Regarding this clone: The antigen is undetermined. Other DNA sequences in the same sample also yield this CDR3.

Generated by immunoSEQ multiplex PCR, the TCRdb table keeps only in-frame clones and is missing some. The table lists over 20,000 clones, about 80% of them singletons, with more than 5.5% in the top ten. Time point in this sample: cycle 4 day 1 (C4D1), after around six weeks of nivolumab. Brentuximab vedotin exposure varied, and every patient relapsed after autologous stem cell transplantation. Relapsed/refractory classical Hodgkin lymphoma patients had complete, partial or progressive responses. The germline CDR1 and CDR2 sequences are MNHEY and SMNVEV (reference sequence). The CDR3 has 15 residues. The J segment lost 2 bases and the V segment lost 0 bases, leaving 4 bases of the junction unmatched.

The sequence was obtained from a human donor with classical Hodgkin lymphoma. The genes are TRBV27 and TRBJ2-7, with 7 nucleotides matching TRBD2. The source was peripheral blood mononuclear cells (PBMCs), collected before the fourth cycle of nivolumab. CDR3 coding DNA: TGTGCCAGCAGTTTATCGCGGGGGAAGACCTACGAGCAGTACTTC. Its translation is CASSLSRGKTYEQYF.